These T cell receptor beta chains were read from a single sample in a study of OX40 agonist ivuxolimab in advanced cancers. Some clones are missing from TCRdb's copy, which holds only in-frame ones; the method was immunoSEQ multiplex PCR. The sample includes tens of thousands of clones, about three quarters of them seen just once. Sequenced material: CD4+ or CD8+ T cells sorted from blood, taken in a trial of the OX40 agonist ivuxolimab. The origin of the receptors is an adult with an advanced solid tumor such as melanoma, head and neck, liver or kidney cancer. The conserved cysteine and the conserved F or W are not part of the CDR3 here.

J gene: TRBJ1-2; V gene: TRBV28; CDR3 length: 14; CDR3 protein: ASSLSWTVANYGYT
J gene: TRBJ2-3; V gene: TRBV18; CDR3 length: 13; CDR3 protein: ASSELAGAADTQY
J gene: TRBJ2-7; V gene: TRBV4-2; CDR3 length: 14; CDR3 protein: ASSQAAGVNPYEQY
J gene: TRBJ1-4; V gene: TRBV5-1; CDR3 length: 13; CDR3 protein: ASSRMGQGYEKLF
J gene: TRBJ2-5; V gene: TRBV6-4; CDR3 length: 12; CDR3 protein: ASSASGTPQAQY
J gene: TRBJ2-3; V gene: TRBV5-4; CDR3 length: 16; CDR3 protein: ASSLTSGRALSTDTQY
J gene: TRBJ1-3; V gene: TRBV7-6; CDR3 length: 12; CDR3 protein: ASSARPTGNTIY
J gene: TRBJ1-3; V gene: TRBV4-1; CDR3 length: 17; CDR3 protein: ASSQVEQIIRFSGNTIY
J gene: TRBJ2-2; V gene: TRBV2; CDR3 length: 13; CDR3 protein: ASSTSRGIAGELF
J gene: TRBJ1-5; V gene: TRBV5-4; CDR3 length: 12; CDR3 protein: ASSLKGGNQPQH
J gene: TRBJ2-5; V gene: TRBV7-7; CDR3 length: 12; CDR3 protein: ASSLTGNQETQY
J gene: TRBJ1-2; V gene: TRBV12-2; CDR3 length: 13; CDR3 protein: ASRLARQGKDGYT
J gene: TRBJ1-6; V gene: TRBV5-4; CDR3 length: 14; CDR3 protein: ASSLYGTDRGGALH
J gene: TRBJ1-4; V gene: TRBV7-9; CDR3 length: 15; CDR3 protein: ASSLFGRGMANEKLF
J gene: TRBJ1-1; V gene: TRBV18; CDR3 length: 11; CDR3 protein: ASSPDGNTEAF
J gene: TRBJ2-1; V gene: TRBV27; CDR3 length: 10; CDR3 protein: ASSLGATEQF
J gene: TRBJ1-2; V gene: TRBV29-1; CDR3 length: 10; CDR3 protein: STATGSYGYT
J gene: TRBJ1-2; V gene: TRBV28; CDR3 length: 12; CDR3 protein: ASIAAGETNGYT
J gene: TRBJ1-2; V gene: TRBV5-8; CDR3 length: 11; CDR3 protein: ASSLWMNYGYT
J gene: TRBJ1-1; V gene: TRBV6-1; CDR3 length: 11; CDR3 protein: ASSAAGGRDCD
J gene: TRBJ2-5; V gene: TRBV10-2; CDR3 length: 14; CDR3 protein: ASSDLGQGFRETQY
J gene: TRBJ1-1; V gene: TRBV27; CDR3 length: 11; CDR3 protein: ASSSRGFTEAF
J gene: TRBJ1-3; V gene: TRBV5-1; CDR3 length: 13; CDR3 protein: ASSSDLNSGNTIY
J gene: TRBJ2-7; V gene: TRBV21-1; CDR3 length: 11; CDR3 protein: ASSKSRGTEQY
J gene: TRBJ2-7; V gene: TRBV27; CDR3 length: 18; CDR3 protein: ASSFQRPKVAEFSTYEQY
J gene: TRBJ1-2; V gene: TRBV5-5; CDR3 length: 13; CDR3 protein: ASSRNTGANYGYT
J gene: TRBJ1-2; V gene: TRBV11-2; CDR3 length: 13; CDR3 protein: ASSSVRGFNYGYT
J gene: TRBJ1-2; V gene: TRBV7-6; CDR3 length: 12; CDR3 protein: ASSPPGTTYGYT
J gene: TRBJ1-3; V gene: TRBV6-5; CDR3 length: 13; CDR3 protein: ASTLGGGIGNTIY
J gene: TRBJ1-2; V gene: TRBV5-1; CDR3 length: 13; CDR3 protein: ASSLGGNSNYGYT
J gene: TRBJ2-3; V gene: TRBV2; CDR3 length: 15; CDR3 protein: ASGPSGGFTSTDTQY
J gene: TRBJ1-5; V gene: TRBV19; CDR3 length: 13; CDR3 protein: ASSIDRGGTQPQH
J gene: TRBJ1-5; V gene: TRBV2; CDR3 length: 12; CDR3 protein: ASRERTSNQPQH
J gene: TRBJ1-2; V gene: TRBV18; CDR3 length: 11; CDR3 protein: ASSPGTGNGYT
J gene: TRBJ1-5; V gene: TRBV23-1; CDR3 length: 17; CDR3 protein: ASSQGGQGVIYSNQPQH
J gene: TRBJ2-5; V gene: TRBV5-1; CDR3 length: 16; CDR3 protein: ASSLGTSGLRYQETQY
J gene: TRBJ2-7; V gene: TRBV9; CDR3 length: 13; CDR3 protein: ASSAPGTKSYEQY
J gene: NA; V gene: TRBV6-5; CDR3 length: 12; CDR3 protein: ASSYHGASYEQY
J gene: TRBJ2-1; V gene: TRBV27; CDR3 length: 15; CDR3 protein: ASSLGKGAYLRNEQF
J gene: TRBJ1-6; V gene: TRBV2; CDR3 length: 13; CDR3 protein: ASSHPGGQGGPLH
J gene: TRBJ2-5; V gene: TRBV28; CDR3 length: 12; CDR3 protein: ASSRGDRGETQY
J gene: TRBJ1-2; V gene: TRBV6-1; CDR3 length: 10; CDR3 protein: ASSVQGYGYT
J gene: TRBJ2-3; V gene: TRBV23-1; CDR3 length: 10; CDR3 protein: ASSPLSGRTR
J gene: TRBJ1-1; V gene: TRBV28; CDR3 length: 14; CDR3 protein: ASTLQRGGAGTEAF
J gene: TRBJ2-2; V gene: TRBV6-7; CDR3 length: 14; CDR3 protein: ASSLAETMNTGELF
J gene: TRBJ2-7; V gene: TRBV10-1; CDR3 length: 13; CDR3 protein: ASSLGGKSSYEQY
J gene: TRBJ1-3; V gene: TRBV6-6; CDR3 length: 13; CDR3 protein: ASQGAIGTGNTIY
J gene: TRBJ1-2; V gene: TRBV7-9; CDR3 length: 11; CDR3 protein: ASSLWPEYGYT
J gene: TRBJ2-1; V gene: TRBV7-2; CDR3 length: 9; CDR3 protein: ASSLAGGQF
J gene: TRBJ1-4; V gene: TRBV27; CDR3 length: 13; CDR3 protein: ASSPRTGVREKLF
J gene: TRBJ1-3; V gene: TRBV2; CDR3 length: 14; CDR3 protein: ASSERPGTSGNTIC
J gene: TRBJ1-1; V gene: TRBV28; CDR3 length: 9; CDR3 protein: ASSGRPEAF
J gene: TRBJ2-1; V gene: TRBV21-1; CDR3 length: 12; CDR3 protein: ASSKGSVSHEQF
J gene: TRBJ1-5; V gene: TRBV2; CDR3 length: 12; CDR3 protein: ASSRQVGNQPQH